This T cell receptor (beta chain) came from a study of shared clonotypes between healthy human individuals. Overall study: The composition of the donors was a couple of women and a few men aged 18 to 49.

Remarks on this clone: The antigen remains unidentified.

Overall study findings and caveats: Sequencing of the sorted subsets was shown by rarefaction to be incomplete despite large depth.

TCRdb's copy holds only in-frame clones and misses some; the assay was immunoSEQ multiplex PCR. The repertoire has around 95,000 clones, 65% to 70% of them found once; the top ten carry roughly 40%. The CDR3 is 15 residues long. Trimming took 5 bases from V and 0 from J; bases not matched to a gene: 7. Germline lookup yields CDR1 SGHVS and CDR2 FQNEAQ. This TCR derives from a man in his thirties or forties in good health. This rearrangement joins TRBV7-8 to TRBJ2-7; TRBD2 aligns across 7 bases. Sequenced sample: memory CD8+ T cells sorted from blood. The subset was: CD45RO+ cells pooled with CCR7-negative TemRA cells. The CDR3 DNA reads as TGTGCCAGCAGCCCCCCGCTAGCGGCCTCCTACGAGCAGTACTTC. Translating it yields CASSPPLAASYEQYF.